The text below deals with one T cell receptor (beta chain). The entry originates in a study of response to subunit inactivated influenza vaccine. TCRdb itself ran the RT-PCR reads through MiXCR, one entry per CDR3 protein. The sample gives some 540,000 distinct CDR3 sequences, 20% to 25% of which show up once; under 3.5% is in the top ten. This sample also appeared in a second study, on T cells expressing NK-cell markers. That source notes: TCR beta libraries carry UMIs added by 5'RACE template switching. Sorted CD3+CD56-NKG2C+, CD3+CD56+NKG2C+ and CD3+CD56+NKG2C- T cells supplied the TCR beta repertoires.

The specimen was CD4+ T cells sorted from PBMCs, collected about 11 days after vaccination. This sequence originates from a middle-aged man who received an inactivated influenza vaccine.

The CDR3 loop reads CASSGEGLASYNEQFF. CDR3 in DNA: TGTGCCAGCAGCGGAGAGGGACTAGCTTCCTACAATGAGCAGTTCTTC. This sequence joins TRBV4-2 and TRBJ2-1; 9 bases match TRBD2. J lost 1 base, V lost 5 bases, and 6 bases had no gene match. Germline values: CDR1 LGHNA, CDR2 YNFKEQ. This CDR3 contains 16 residues.